This T cell receptor (beta chain) was profiled in a study of blood T cell repertoires in COVID-19. Turning to the study itself: Researchers got acute and convalescent COVID-19 samples from the United States, Italy and Spain. From T cells, B-cell-depleted T cells, or PBMCs came the material, which was cDNA or gDNA.

This clone showed up just once. With 5 bases clipped from V and 2 bases from J, the junction kept 0 bases outside the gene matches. The CDR3 has 14 residues. Germline CDR1 reads LNHDA; CDR2 reads SQIVND (reference sequence). Original methodology: The assay estimated nucleated cells by amplifying reference gene primers. Clones were sequenced by immunoSEQ multiplex PCR, and TCRdb holds only the in-frame ones, with some missing. Clone size and V and J calls were adopted from that table, with D and trimming inferred from the DNA. Among more than 95,000 clones listed, 90% to 95% were seen once. This TCR was sampled from a human donor in a cohort sampled during active COVID-19. This chain links TRBV19 with TRBJ2-5, with 12 bases aligning to TRBD2. Specimen: peripheral blood. CDR3 DNA: TGTGCCAGTAGTGGACTAGCGGGGCAAGAGACCCAGTACTTC. This translates into CASSGLAGQETQYF.